Listed below are T cell receptor beta chains from one sample, sequenced in a study of cytomegalovirus exposure and HLA in healthy donors. The data were produced by immunoSEQ multiplex PCR, yet TCRdb's version contains in-frame clones alone and is incomplete. Seen here are about 120,000 clones, approximately 79% observed once, and the top ten hold 15% to 20%. Sequencing input: PBMCs. The receptors derive from a man aged 45 to 65 in good health and CMV-seropositive. The CDR3 runs from the conserved cysteine through the conserved F or W. A D gene is named only where the DNA matches it firmly. Expanded clones are given a class, and other clones once, few, many or no size at all.

V	D	J	size	DNA	CDR3
TRBV5-1	-	TRBJ1-2	-	TGCGCCAGCAGCTTTGCCACAGCTAACTATGGCTACACCTTC	CASSFATANYGYTF
TRBV6-5	TRBD2	TRBJ2-7	-	TGTGCCAGCAGGCACGGGACTAGCGGTACCTACGAGCAGTACTTC	CASRHGTSGTYEQYF
TRBV14	-	TRBJ2-1	few	TGTGCCAGCAGCCAAGCTAGCATTCGTTACAATGAGCAGTTCTTC	CASSQASIRYNEQFF
TRBV27	-	TRBJ2-1	-	TGTGCCAGCAGGGAGGGATCTTTCTACAATGAGCAGTTCTTC	CASREGSFYNEQFF
TRBV4-1	-	TRBJ1-3	-	TGCGCCAGCAGCCAAGGAGGGTTGGGAAACACCATATATTTT	CASSQGGLGNTIYF
TRBV4-1	-	TRBJ2-7	once	TGCGCCAGCAGACAAGCGGGCAGGGGTTCCTACGAGCAGTACTTC	CASRQAGRGSYEQYF
TRBV9	-	TRBJ2-5	-	TGTGCCAGCAGCGGAGGTCACGGGGAGACCCAGTACTTC	CASSGGHGETQYF
TRBV13	TRBD2	TRBJ2-1	-	TGTGCCAGCAGCTTACCCCGCGGGGGTGGAAATGAGCAGTTCTTC	CASSLPRGGGNEQFF
TRBV28	TRBD2	TRBJ2-2	-	TGTGCCAGCACCCTGACTAGCGGACCCACCGGGGAGCTGTTTTTT	CASTLTSGPTGELFF
TRBV7-2	TRBD2	TRBJ2-5	-	TGTGCCAGCACCCCCCTGGGCGGGGGGCGTCAAGAGACCCAGTACTTC	CASTPLGGGRQETQYF
TRBV28	TRBD1	TRBJ1-2	-	TGTGCCAGCAGCCAACCCGGGACAGGGTTTAACTATGGCTACACCTTC	CASSQPGTGFNYGYTF
TRBV6-5	-	TRBJ1-2	-	TGTGCCAGCAGTTATGGACAGCGAGCTAACTATGGCTACACCTTC	CASSYGQRANYGYTF
TRBV4-3	TRBD2	TRBJ2-1	-	TGCGCCAGCAGCCCGGTAGCGGGGGGTGAGCAGTTCTTC	CASSPVAGGEQFF
TRBV5-8	-	TRBJ2-5	-	TGTGCCAGCAGCTCGTTAGCCCCCCAAGAGACCCAGTACTTC	CASSSLAPQETQYF
TRBV27	-	TRBJ2-3	-	TGTGCCAGCAGTTTATCCAGGGTAACAGATACGCAGTATTTT	CASSLSRVTDTQYF
TRBV9	-	TRBJ2-6	-	TGTGCCAGCAGCGTGGCCTATGGGGCCTCTGGGGCCAACGTCCTGACTTTC	CASSVAYGASGANVLTF
TRBV11-2	TRBD1	TRBJ1-3	-	TGTGCCAGCAGCTGGGCCGGGACAGCTCCGGGAAACACCATATATTTT	CASSWAGTAPGNTIYF
TRBV10-1	-	TRBJ1-5	once	TGCGCCAGCAGTGATATAGATCAGCCCCAGCATTTT	CASSDIDQPQHF
TRBV14	TRBD2	TRBJ2-1	-	TGTGCCAGCAGCCAAGATCATAGGTTACGGGGGGGTAGAGGTAATGAGCAGTTCTTC	CASSQDHRLRGGRGNEQFF
TRBV7-2	TRBD2	TRBJ2-1	-	TGTGCCAGCAGCTTTGGGACTAGAGGTGAGCAGTTCTTC	CASSFGTRGEQFF
TRBV7-7	-	TRBJ2-5	-	TGTGCCAGCAGCTTCAGCGTACAAGAGACCCAGTACTTC	CASSFSVQETQYF
TRBV9	TRBD2	TRBJ2-1	-	TGTGCCAGCAGCTCCCTAGCGGGCGCCAACGATGAGCAGTTCTTC	CASSSLAGANDEQFF
TRBV11-3	-	TRBJ1-2	-	TGTGCCAGCAGCTTCCAGGGGAGCGATGGCTACACCTTC	CASSFQGSDGYTF
TRBV7-8	TRBD2	TRBJ2-7	-	TGTGCCACGCAGCTCCTAGCGGGGGGACCCTATGAGCAGTACTTC	CATQLLAGGPYEQYF
TRBV7-2	-	TRBJ1-3	-	TGTGCCAGCAGCTTAACGGGACTCGGCTCTGGAAACACCATATATTTT	CASSLTGLGSGNTIYF
TRBV10-1	-	TRBJ2-1	-	TGCGCCAGCAGTGCAATCGGTGAGCAGTTCTTC	CASSAIGEQFF
TRBV18	-	TRBJ2-5	few	TGTGCCAGCTCCCAGTTGAAGAAAGAGACCCAGTACTTC	CASSQLKKETQYF
TRBV7-8	-	TRBJ1-5	-	TGTGCCAGCAGCTTAGTCCAGGATCAGCCCCAGCATTTT	CASSLVQDQPQHF
TRBV5-5	TRBD1	TRBJ1-6	-	TGTGCCAGCAGCCTCGGGACAGGGAACGGGAATTCACCCCTCCACTTT	CASSLGTGNGNSPLHF
TRBV11-2	TRBD2	TRBJ2-7	-	TGTGCCAGCAGCAACGGGAGGGGCCCGCAGTTTGAAGAGCAGTACTTC	CASSNGRGPQFEEQYF
TRBV4-1	TRBD1	TRBJ2-3	-	TGCGCCAGCAGCCTGGAGGACAGGGAGGATACGCAGTATTTT	CASSLEDREDTQYF
TRBV6-1	-	TRBJ2-5	-	TGTGCCAGCAGTGTAAACCCCCAGGGACAAGAGACCCAGTACTTC	CASSVNPQGQETQYF
TRBV5-1	TRBD2	TRBJ2-7	-	TGCGCCAGCAGCCGGCTAGCGGGAGATACGTACGAGCAGTACTTC	CASSRLAGDTYEQYF
TRBV5-1	-	TRBJ2-5	-	TGCGCCAGCTCAACTGAGACGGGGTACCAAGAGACCCAGTACTTC	CASSTETGYQETQYF
TRBV11-3	-	TRBJ2-3	-	TGTGCCAGCAGCTCGGGTTGGAAAGCCCCAGATACGCAGTATTTT	CASSSGWKAPDTQYF
TRBV9	TRBD2	TRBJ2-2	once	TGTGCCAGCAGCGTAGCTCCGGGGGGAGCCGGGGAGCTGTTTTTT	CASSVAPGGAGELFF
TRBV5-8	TRBD2	TRBJ2-4	-	TGTGCCAGCAGCGGGAAGGGACTAACCAACAAAAACATTCAGTACTTC	CASSGKGLTNKNIQYF
TRBV9	TRBD1	TRBJ2-1	-	TGTGCCAGCAGCTCGACCGGGACAGGGGGCTGGGATGAGCAGTTCTTC	CASSSTGTGGWDEQFF
TRBV5-1	TRBD1	TRBJ2-3	-	TGCGCCAGCAGAGAAGGGGGCTTGTTAGTGGCACCTGGGGCAGATACGCAGTATTTT	CASREGGLLVAPGADTQYF
TRBV11-2	TRBD1	TRBJ2-7	-	TGTGCCAGCAGCCGCGGCGCGGACAGGGATTACGAGCAGTACTTC	CASSRGADRDYEQYF
TRBV11-2	-	TRBJ2-1	-	TGTGCCAGCAGCTTAGTTCTAAAGAATGAGCAGTTCTTC	CASSLVLKNEQFF
TRBV18	-	TRBJ2-7	once	TGTGCCAGCTCACCAGAAGGGGCGCAACAGTACTTC	CASSPEGAQQYF
TRBV4-1	TRBD1	TRBJ2-5	-	TGCGCCAGCAGCCAGGACAGGGTCCAAGAGACCCAGTACTTC	CASSQDRVQETQYF
TRBV10-1	TRBD1	TRBJ2-3	-	TGCGCCCCCCTCGGGGGGACAGGGGACTTCACTAGCACAGATACGCAGTATTTT	CAPLGGTGDFTSTDTQYF
TRBV5-6	TRBD2	TRBJ2-1	few	TGTGCCAGCAGCTTGATGCTACTAGCGGGAGGGAGTGAGCAGTTCTTC	CASSLMLLAGGSEQFF
TRBV4-3	-	TRBJ2-1	-	TGCGCCAGCAGCCAACCAATCTTC	CASSQPIF
TRBV5-8	TRBD2	TRBJ2-1	-	TGTGCCAGCAGCTGGAAGCGGGGGCAGTCCTACAATGAGCAGTTCTTC	CASSWKRGQSYNEQFF
TRBV15	-	TRBJ2-2	-	TGTGCCACCAGCAGAGAAATAGCGGACACCGGGGAGCTGTTTTTT	CATSREIADTGELFF
TRBV5-5	TRBD2	TRBJ2-2	-	TGTGCCAGCAGCCTTGGGCCCAGCGGGGGCACCGGGGAGCTGTTTTTT	CASSLGPSGGTGELFF
TRBV18	-	TRBJ1-2	-	TGTGCCAGCTCACCACCGGCGGCGGGGCCATATGGCTACACCTTC	CASSPPAAGPYGYTF
TRBV9	-	TRBJ1-5	few	TGTGCCAGCAGCGTAGGAGGGATGGGGAATCAGCCCCAGCATTTT	CASSVGGMGNQPQHF
TRBV4-3	-	TRBJ2-1	-	TGCGCCAGCAGCCAGAGGGGGAACAATGAGCAGTTCTTC	CASSQRGNNEQFF
TRBV27	TRBD2	TRBJ2-1	few	TGTGCCACCCGAACTAGCGCACTGGCAGATGAGCAGTTCTTC	CATRTSALADEQFF
TRBV19	TRBD2	TRBJ2-7	few	TGTGCCAGTAGGTCACAGGCTAGCGGGAGTTACGAGCAGTACTTC	CASRSQASGSYEQYF
TRBV14	-	TRBJ1-4	few	TGTGCCAGCAGCCGACACAGGGTCGGGAAAGGTAGACCTAATGAAAAACTGTTTTTT	CASSRHRVGKGRPNEKLFF
TRBV7-9	TRBD2	TRBJ2-4	once	TGTGCCAGCAGCCCTCACTGGCGGGAGGGCCAGGGCAAAAACATTCAGTACTTC	CASSPHWREGQGKNIQYF
TRBV2	TRBD1	TRBJ2-5	-	TGTGCCAGCAGTGAAGACTTTGACAGGGGAGGTCGGCTTAAAGAGACCCAGTACTTC	CASSEDFDRGGRLKETQYF